A single sample is the source of the 19 T cell receptor beta chains below, sequenced in a study of blood T cell repertoires in COVID-19. Sequencing was performed with immunoSEQ multiplex PCR; in TCRdb, only in-frame clones are kept and a portion is missing. The sample lists roughly 220,000 clones; just over 85% were seen once. The sample consisted of PBMCs or T cells enriched from blood (not recorded which). These receptors were collected from a woman aged 40 to 50 with acute COVID-19.

The V call is TRBV27, the J call TRBJ1-2; the D gene is possibly TRBD1 (6 bases). The germline CDR1 and CDR2 sequences are MNHEY and SMNVEV (reference sequence). Trimming shortened V by 3 bases and J by 7 bases, and 12 bases separated the two germline ends. This CDR3 spans 13 amino acids. CDR3 coding DNA: TGTGCCAGCAGTTTCGGGCAGGGGTCTGGCTACACCTTC. Amino acids: CASSFGQGSGYTF.

V usage is TRBV6-1 and J usage is TRBJ2-7; 8 bases match TRBD1. Unmatched junction bases numbered 5, after V lost 2 bases and J lost 2 bases. Germline values: CDR1 MNHNS, CDR2 SASEGT. The CDR3 runs to 15 residues. This chain's CDR3 is CASSERRTGTYEQYV. The CDR3 nucleotides are TGTGCCAGCAGTGAACGGAGGACAGGGACCTACGAGCAGTACGTC.

V gene TRBV7-8 combines with J gene TRBJ1-6; D not certain. The CDR3 runs to 16 residues. V was pared by 1 base and J by 5 bases, with 12 bases between. Germline assignment: CDR1 SGHVS and CDR2 FQNEAQ. CDR3 loop: CASSLVTAGDNSPLHF. The CDR3 coding sequence is TGTGCCAGCAGCTTAGTTACGGCGGGTGATAATTCACCCCTCCACTTT.

The DNA for the CDR3 is TGTGCCAGCAGTTTGCGACAGGTTAATGGCTACACCTTC. Its protein product is CASSLRQVNGYTF. The genes are TRBV12-3 or TRBV12-4 and TRBJ1-2, with D perhaps TRBD1 (6 bases). The CDR3 consists of 13 residues. The V gene lost 3 bases and the J gene lost 6 bases, with 11 bases spanning the gap.

The chain recombines TRBV18 with TRBJ1-5; 8 bases match TRBD1. The CDR3 spans 16 residues. The germline V gene encodes CDR1 KGHSH and CDR2 LQKENI. Trimming removed 2 bases from V and 6 bases from J; junction bases left unmatched: 9. The CDR3: CASSPGTGPGGQPQHF. The CDR3 DNA follows: TGTGCCAGCTCACCAGGGACAGGTCCCGGAGGTCAGCCCCAGCATTTT.

This chain joins TRBV27 and TRBJ1-1; the D is unclear. The CDR3 consists of 16 residues. Between the trimmed V and J ends, which lost 0 bases and 5 bases, there was a span of 16 bases. Germline V lookup: CDR1 MNHEY, CDR2 SMNVEV (reference sequence). The CDR3 sequence: CASSLSVTPGSTEAFF. In nucleotides, the CDR3 is TGTGCCAGCAGTTTATCGGTGACCCCCGGGAGTACTGAAGCTTTCTTT.

This clone was seen a few times. This rearrangement joins TRBV19 to TRBJ1-2; D is undetermined. The CDR3 length is 14 residues. Trimming took 6 bases from V and 8 from J, leaving 19 bases between them. Germline V CDR1 and CDR2: LNHDA, SQIVND (reference sequence). This CDR3 is CASSAPREGLGYTF. DNA for the CDR3: TGTGCCAGTAGCGCCCCAAGGGAGGGCCTAGGCTACACCTTC.

This clone occurred once. The rearrangement links TRBV28 to TRBJ1-6; TRBD1 matches at 8 bases. In germline, CDR1 is MDHEN, CDR2 SYDVKM. The CDR3 has 16 residues. V was clipped by 4 bases and J by 6 bases; unmatched bases: 8. The CDR3 protein is CASSSRTGTVNSPLHF. In DNA, the CDR3 is TGTGCCAGCAGTTCAAGGACAGGGACCGTTAATTCACCCCTCCACTTT.

The chain employs TRBV5-1 and TRBJ1-4, with D possibly TRBD1 on 5 matching bases. The CDR3 covers 15 residues. The ends were cut back, 5 bases at V and 9 bases at J, with 20 bases in the middle. CDR1 and CDR2 from the germline V gene are SGHRS and YFSETQ. The CDR3 here is CASRDAGGSEKKLFF. The CDR3 nucleotides read TGCGCCAGCAGGGACGCGGGGGGATCGGAGAAAAAACTGTTTTTT.

Turning to this clone: Other nucleotide sequences in the sample specify the same CDR3. J is TRBJ2-3 and V is TRBV19; a possible D gene is TRBD2 (5 bases). Germline V gives CDR1 LNHDA, CDR2 SQIVND (reference sequence). There are 15 residues in the CDR3. V lost 1 base and J lost 1, with 9 bases in between. CDR3 nucleotide sequence: TGTGCCAGTAGTATAGGGCTAGCAGGCACAGATACGCAGTATTTT. This codes for CASSIGLAGTDTQYF.

The chain has TRBV7-3 and TRBJ2-3; 8 nucleotides align to TRBD1. The V segment lost 5 bases and the J segment 2 bases; nucleotides outside the gene matches: 15. Germline V gene data show CDR1 as SGHTA and CDR2 as FQGTGA. The CDR3 covers 18 residues. As DNA, the CDR3 is TGTGCCAGCAGCGCAACCGGGACAGGCTCTTCCTACACAGATACGCAGTATTTT. Its translation: CASSATGTGSSYTDTQYF. Full variable domain (rest looked up from reference TRBV7-3 and TRBJ2-3): GAGVSQTPSNKVTEKGKYVELRCDPISGHTALYWYRQSLGQGPEFLIYFQGTGAADDSGLPNDRFFAVRPEGSVSTLKIQRTERGDSAVYLCASSATGTGSSYTDTQYFGPGTRLTVL.

The chain is built from TRBV5-1 and TRBJ2-7; 10 bases map to TRBD1. The CDR3 length is 15 residues. V was pared by 3 bases and J by 6 bases, with 9 bases of the junction left unmatched. Germline V gives CDR1 SGHRS, CDR2 YFSETQ. This CDR3 is CASSSDGTGDREQYV. The CDR3 bases are TGCGCCAGCAGCTCAGACGGGACAGGGGACCGCGAGCAGTACGTC.

The chain combines TRBV5-4 with TRBJ1-6; 7 bases map to TRBD1. The CDR3 spans 17 residues. Losses at the gene ends were 4 bases for V and 4 bases for J; bases not matched to a gene: 11. Per the germline V gene, CDR1 is SGHNT and CDR2 is YYREEE (reference sequence). The CDR3 sequence: CASSRHSGGSYNSPLHF. CDR3 bases: TGTGCCAGCAGCCGACACTCAGGGGGGAGTTATAATTCACCCCTCCACTTT.

The chain has TRBV18 and TRBJ2-3; TRBD2 matches at 8 bases. The CDR3 is made up of 15 amino acids. Germline-derived CDR1 and CDR2 are KGHSH and LQKENI. Germline trimming cut 6 bases from V and 2 bases from J; bases unmatched to any gene: 7. The CDR3 loop reads CASSPIGGDTDTQYF. The CDR3 DNA sequence: TGTGCCAGCTCGCCCATCGGGGGGGACACAGATACGCAGTATTTT.

The count of this clone is one. The rearrangement links TRBV30 to TRBJ2-6; D may be TRBD1 (5 bases). In germline, CDR1 is GTSNPN, CDR2 SVGIG (reference sequence). The CDR3 is 14 residues long. V dropped 3 bases and J dropped 2 bases, with 8 bases sitting between them. Here the CDR3 DNA reads TGTGCCTGGAGCGCAGGGACTGGGGCCAACGTCCTGACTTTC. Amino acid sequence: CAWSAGTGANVLTF.

This rearrangement joins TRBV5-1 to TRBJ2-5; 9 nucleotides align to TRBD2. Germline assignment: CDR1 SGHRS and CDR2 YFSETQ. The CDR3 consists of 16 residues. V was pared by 4 bases and J by 2 bases, with 9 bases of the junction left unmatched. CDR3 residues: CASSLSTSGRQETQYF. Here the CDR3 DNA reads TGCGCCAGCAGCCTATCGACTAGCGGCCGGCAAGAGACCCAGTACTTC.

This chain joins TRBV29-1 and TRBJ1-4, with D unclear. The V gene lost 7 bases and the J gene lost 8 bases, with 14 bases spanning the gap. In germline, CDR1 is SQVTM, CDR2 ANQGSEA. This CDR3 comprises 12 residues. The CDR3 DNA reads as TGCAGCGCCACAACCTCTCACGAAAAACTGTTTTTT. Translated: CSATTSHEKLFF.

This chain connects TRBV18 to TRBJ1-1; 7 nucleotides line up with TRBD1. V trimming: 1 base; J trimming: 5 bases; junction bases outside the gene matches: 1. The germline CDR1 and CDR2 sequences are KGHSH and LQKENI. The CDR3 runs 13 residues. CDR3 bases: TGTGCCAGCTCACCACAGGGGGCAACTGAAGCTTTCTTT. This translates into CASSPQGATEAFF.

CDR3 DNA sequence: TGTGCCAGCAGCTTCCGGACGGGGCGGGGCATCGCAGATACGCAGTATTTT. This translates into CASSFRTGRGIADTQYF. The J gene is TRBJ2-3, the V gene TRBV14, with D perhaps TRBD2 (6 bases). The CDR3 totals 17 residues. Trimming cost V 5 bases and J 4 bases, with 22 bases left between them. Germline V CDR1 and CDR2: SGHDN, FVKESK. The whole variable domain, filled in from reference TRBV14 and TRBJ2-3, reads EAGVTQFPSHSVIEKGQTVTLRCDPISGHDNLYWYRRVMGKEIKFLLHFVKESKQDESGMPNNRFLAERTGGTYSTLKVQPAELEDSGVYFCASSFRTGRGIADTQYFGPGTRLTVL.